Presented here are 21 T cell receptor beta chains from one specimen sequenced in a study of graft-versus-host responses after intestinal transplantation (dated by TCRdb to the early 2020s). In the paper's terms, the time point label means: cells obtained before transplantation from donor or recipient. The method was the immunoSEQ multiplex PCR assay. The table comes from immuneACCESS by way of TCRdb, which keeps in-frame sequences with V and J called. Part of the clones is missing from these tables; in studies checked, under half for an unresolved V gene and the rest for unknown reasons. In this sample the table shows about 90,000 clones, approximately 78% of which occur a single time. Together, the top ten hold roughly 0.8% of the sample. These receptors have no identified antigens. This specimen consisted of unstimulated CD4+ T cells sorted from spleen or lymph node cells, obtained before intestinal transplant. These receptor sequences come from a human donor who received an intestinal transplant.

The chain employs TRBV4-2 and TRBJ2-7; no clear D. This CDR3 region has 14 residues. Trimming left V 5 bases short and J 1 base short, with 12 bases between. Germline V gives CDR1 LGHNA, CDR2 YNFKEQ. The CDR3 protein is CASSRLGLSYEQYF. The CDR3, as DNA: TGTGCCAGCAGCAGGTTGGGCTTATCCTACGAGCAGTACTTC.

The chain links TRBV7-9 to TRBJ1-2, with D tentatively TRBD1 (5 bases). Germline V lookup: CDR1 SEHNR, CDR2 FQNEAQ (reference sequence). The CDR3 totals 14 residues. V lost 5 bases and J lost 8, with 18 bases in between. The CDR3 DNA reads as TGTGCCAGCAGCCCGGGCGGGACCACAGGAGGCTACACCTTC. Translation gives CASSPGGTTGGYTF.

The V and J genes are TRBV29-1 and TRBJ1-5; 8 nucleotides align to TRBD1. V was clipped by 7 bases and J by 2 bases; unmatched bases: 4. The V gene's germline CDR1 is SQVTM and CDR2 ANQGSEA. The CDR3 has 13 amino acids. CDR3 protein: CSAGQGRNQPQHF. The CDR3 bases are TGCAGCGCCGGACAGGGCCGCAATCAGCCCCAGCATTTT.

V is TRBV20-1 and J is TRBJ1-1; unclear D gene. The V end lost 7 bases, the J end lost 4 bases, and 10 bases lay between the germline ends. Germline values: CDR1 DFQATT, CDR2 SNEGSKA (reference sequence). The CDR3 totals 11 residues. As DNA, the CDR3 is TGCAGTGTATTATCTCCCACTGAAGCTTTCTTT. Its protein is CSVLSPTEAFF.

The V call is TRBV28, the J call TRBJ1-1; D perhaps matches TRBD1 (5 bases). The germline gives CDR1 MDHEN, CDR2 SYDVKM. The CDR3 is 13 amino acids. V was trimmed by 3 bases and J by 2 bases, leaving 7 bases between them. The chain's CDR3 is CASSFQGNTEAFF. The CDR3 DNA reads as TGTGCCAGCAGTTTTCAGGGTAACACTGAAGCTTTCTTT. The whole variable domain, remainder taken from reference TRBV28 and TRBJ1-1, is DVKVTQSSRYLVKRTGEKVFLECVQDMDHENMFWYRQDPGLGLRLIYFSYDVKMKEKGDIPEGYSVSREKKERFSLILESASTNQTSMYLCASSFQGNTEAFFGQGTRLTVV.

This clone has more than one count but fewer than ten. The chain recombines TRBV29-1 with TRBJ1-4; D gene uncertain. Germline CDR1 is SQVTM and CDR2 is ANQGSEA. The CDR3 has 13 residues. V lost 4 bases to trimming and J lost 4 bases, with 10 bases between them. In DNA form, the CDR3 reads TGCAGCGTTGTTCCGGGATTTAATGAAAAACTGTTTTTT. This sequence encodes CSVVPGFNEKLFF.

V and J are TRBV7-6 and TRBJ2-3; the match to TRBD1 covers 10 bases. The V gene end was trimmed by 3 bases and the J gene end by 2 bases; junction bases not matched to a gene: 8. Germline-derived CDR1 and CDR2 are SGHVS and FNYEAQ. The CDR3 is 17 residues long. The CDR3 protein is CASSFVGTGVFTDTQYF. The CDR3 coding sequence is TGTGCCAGCAGCTTTGTCGGGACAGGGGTTTTCACAGATACGCAGTATTTT. The entire variable domain, with the rest obtained from reference TRBV7-6 and TRBJ2-3, is as follows: GAGVSQSPRYKVTKRGQDVALRCDPISGHVSLYWYRQALGQGPEFLTYFNYEAQQDKSGLPNDRFSAERPEGSISTLTIQRTEQRDSAMYRCASSFVGTGVFTDTQYFGPGTRLTVL.

The chain uses TRBV5-1 and TRBJ2-3; no clear D gene. Trimming cost V 0 bases and J 4 bases, with 9 bases left between them. The CDR3 has 14 amino acids. The V gene's germline CDR1 is SGHRS and CDR2 YFSETQ. The CDR3 nucleotides are TGCGCCAGCAGCTTGGACCCTAGTGCAGATACGCAGTATTTT. Encoded protein: CASSLDPSADTQYF.

The chain has TRBV7-9 and TRBJ2-2; D is possibly TRBD2 (6 bases). Germline CDR1 and CDR2: SEHNR and FQNEAQ (reference sequence). The CDR3 is 13 residues long. Trimming cost V 3 bases and J 4 bases, with 6 bases left between them. The CDR3 region has the DNA TGTGCCAGCAGCTTGGAGGGCACCGGGGAGCTGTTTTTT. Protein: CASSLEGTGELFF.

J is TRBJ2-3 and V is TRBV27; tentative D call: TRBD2 (5 bases). Germline V gene sequence: CDR1 MNHEY, CDR2 SMNVEV (reference sequence). V lost 3 bases, J lost 3 bases, and 13 bases lay in between. This CDR3 has 15 residues. DNA of the CDR3: TGTGCCAGCAGTTTGGTCGGGGTAGATACAGATACGCAGTATTTT. Translating gives CASSLVGVDTDTQYF.

CDR3 in amino acids: CASMGQGTGDTEAFF. As DNA, the CDR3 is TGTGCCAGCATGGGACAGGGGACCGGTGACACTGAAGCTTTCTTT. The rearrangement uses TRBV28 and TRBJ1-1, with 10 bases matching TRBD1. Trimming cost V 7 bases and J 3 bases; bases outside gene matches: 8. Germline CDR1 and CDR2: MDHEN and SYDVKM. The CDR3 loop spans 15 amino acids.

V gene TRBV9 combines with J gene TRBJ2-3; TRBD2 matches 7 bases. V was clipped by 5 bases and J by 2 bases; unmatched bases: 5. Germline loops: CDR1 SGDLS, CDR2 YYNGEE. The CDR3 is 14 amino acids. CDR3 DNA: TGTGCCAGCAGTAGAAGCGGGATCACAGATACGCAGTATTTT. Translation gives CASSRSGITDTQYF.

This clone was picked up one time. The chain employs TRBV10-3 and TRBJ1-1, with D possibly being TRBD1 (6 bases). The CDR3 is made up of 17 amino acids. V was trimmed by 6 bases and J by 0 bases, leaving 20 bases between them. CDR1 is ENHRY, CDR2 SYGVKD, per germline. DNA for the CDR3: TGTGCCATCAGGAAGATAGTACAGGGCTTCATGAACACTGAAGCTTTCTTT. Amino acid sequence: CAIRKIVQGFMNTEAFF.

Here the CDR3 reads CASSYRQGNTEAFF. Here the CDR3 DNA reads TGTGCCAGCAGTTACAGACAGGGGAACACTGAAGCTTTCTTT. The rearrangement links TRBV6-6 to TRBJ1-1; 7 bases align to TRBD1. The CDR3 consists of 14 residues. With V trimmed by 2 bases and J by 1 base, 1 base remained unmatched. Germline V gives CDR1 MNHNY, CDR2 SVGAGI (reference sequence).

The rearrangement joins TRBV6-5 to TRBJ1-6, with TRBD1 identical over 8 bases. The V gene's germline CDR1 is MNHEY and CDR2 SVGAGI. The CDR3 totals 16 residues. After removal of 2 bases from V and 5 bases from J, the junction contained 5 bases not matched to a gene. This CDR3 reads CASSYGGQGDNSPLHF. CDR3 DNA sequence: TGTGCCAGCAGTTACGGAGGACAGGGTGATAATTCACCCCTCCACTTT.

The chain links TRBV4-2 to TRBJ2-3; 14 positions agree with TRBD2. Germline V gives CDR1 LGHNA, CDR2 YNFKEQ. The V segment lost 1 base and the J segment 4 bases; nucleotides outside the gene matches: 10. The CDR3 spans 19 residues. CDR3 region: CASSQVRLAGGVQSDTQYF. The CDR3 coding sequence is TGTGCCAGCAGCCAAGTCCGACTAGCGGGAGGGGTCCAGTCAGATACGCAGTATTTT.

The V and J genes are TRBV15 and TRBJ2-2, with D tentatively TRBD1 (5 bases). Per the germline V gene, CDR1 is LNHNV and CDR2 is YYDKDF (reference sequence). V lost 2 bases and J lost 1, with 11 bases in between. This CDR3 comprises 16 residues. CDR3 DNA: TGTGCCACCAGCAGACCCCTGGGGCAGAACACCGGGGAGCTGTTTTTT. Translation: CATSRPLGQNTGELFF.

The chain has TRBV5-4 and TRBJ2-1, with 9 bases fitting TRBD2. CDR1 and CDR2 from the germline V gene are SGHNT and YYREEE (reference sequence). V trimming: 3 bases; J trimming: 0 bases; junction bases outside the gene matches: 4. CDR3 length: 16 residues. The CDR3 DNA follows: TGTGCCAGCAGCTCGGAGCGGGGGGACTCCTACAATGAGCAGTTCTTC. Translation gives CASSSERGDSYNEQFF.

The rearrangement joins TRBV9 to TRBJ1-2; D unresolved. Trimming shortened V by 3 bases and J by 7 bases, and 13 bases separated the two germline ends. Germline V CDR1 and CDR2: SGDLS, YYNGEE. The CDR3 length is 13 residues. CDR3 loop: CASSEGGGVGYTF. CDR3 DNA: TGTGCCAGCAGCGAGGGAGGCGGAGTTGGCTACACCTTC.

The chain combines TRBV9 with TRBJ2-5; 7 bases are shared with TRBD2. V dropped 3 bases and J dropped 2; count of bases not matched to a gene: 13. Per the germline V gene, CDR1 is SGDLS and CDR2 is YYNGEE. This CDR3 is built from 17 residues. This CDR3 reads CASSARLTSIGQETQYF. CDR3 nucleotides: TGTGCCAGCAGCGCTCGATTGACTAGCATTGGGCAAGAGACCCAGTACTTC.

The table lists this clone with a count of one. The chain joins TRBV5-4 to TRBJ2-3; D might be TRBD2 (5 bases). Trimming stripped 7 bases from V and 1 base from J, with 7 bases between. Germline V CDR1 and CDR2: SGHNT, YYREEE (reference sequence). The CDR3 consists of 12 residues. The CDR3 sequence: CASPGGTDTQYF. For the CDR3, the DNA is TGTGCCAGCCCCGGGGGCACAGATACGCAGTATTTT.